The next 29 T cell receptor beta chains were all read from a single sample in a study of cytomegalovirus exposure and HLA in healthy donors. A multiplex PCR was run with 60 Vbeta primers and 13 Jbeta primers. Sequenced by immunoSEQ multiplex PCR; TCRdb stores in-frame clones only, minus some. Counted here are more than 150,000 clones, around 84% occurring once; the ten biggest clones make up approximately 1.2%. Specimen: PBMCs. Receptor source: a girl aged 2-10 years in good health and CMV-seropositive.

CDR3 sequence reads: CASSLSQGLNTEAFF. The DNA for the CDR3 is TGTGCCAGCAGTCTTTCACAGGGGCTCAACACTGAAGCTTTCTTT. The chain is built from TRBV6-5 and TRBJ1-1; TRBD1 agrees at 7 bases. From germline, CDR1 is MNHEY and CDR2 SVGAGI. V lost 5 bases to trimming and J lost 2 bases; unmatched junction nucleotides: 8. The CDR3 spans 15 residues.

This chain uses TRBV6-5 with TRBJ1-2; 7 nucleotides agree with TRBD1. CDR1 is MNHEY, CDR2 SVGAGI, per germline. V lost 6 bases to trimming and J lost 5 bases; unmatched junction nucleotides: 6. The CDR3 runs to 13 residues. CDR3 nucleotide sequence: TGTGCCAGCAGCCTTGACAGGGCTTATGGCTACACCTTC. Protein: CASSLDRAYGYTF.

The chain combines TRBV15 with TRBJ1-3, with TRBD1 matching 9 bases. There are 14 residues in the CDR3. The germline CDR1 and CDR2 sequences are LNHNV and YYDKDF (reference sequence). V trimming: 6 bases; J trimming: 6 bases; junction bases outside the gene matches: 6. CDR3 DNA: TGTGCCACCAGGCGGGACAGGGTGGCAAACACCATATATTTT. Encoded protein: CATRRDRVANTIYF.

J is TRBJ1-2 and V is TRBV5-4, with D perhaps TRBD1 (6 bases). The CDR3 runs 15 residues. The V gene's germline CDR1 is SGHNT and CDR2 YYREEE (reference sequence). V lost 1 base to trimming and J lost 8 bases, with 18 bases between them. This CDR3 is CASSLTWSGGEGYTF. Written as DNA, the CDR3 is TGTGCCAGCAGCTTGACCTGGTCGGGGGGCGAAGGCTACACCTTC.

The chain combines TRBV11-2 with TRBJ1-4; unclear D gene. Trimming took off 5 bases at V and 7 bases at J, with 11 bases between the two ends. The CDR3 loop spans 13 amino acids. Germline loops: CDR1 SGHAT, CDR2 FQNNGV. CDR3 region: CASSPTVGEKLFF. In DNA form, the CDR3 reads TGTGCCAGCAGCCCTACAGTAGGTGAAAAACTGTTTTTT. The full variable domain, in which reference TRBV11-2 and TRBJ1-4 provide the parts outside the CDR3, is EAGVAQSPRYKIIEKRQSVAFWCNPISGHATLYWYQQILGQGPKLLIQFQNNGVVDDSQLPKDRFSAERLKGVDSTLKIQPAKLEDSAVYLCASSPTVGEKLFFGSGTQLSVL.

This sequence joins TRBV6-5 and TRBJ2-1; a possible D gene is TRBD1 (6 bases). Germline V gene sequence: CDR1 MNHEY, CDR2 SVGAGI. The CDR3 extends over 15 amino acids. With 0 bases removed from V and 2 bases from J, the gap between germline ends came to 8 bases. DNA of the CDR3: TGTGCCAGCAGTTACTCGGGGGCAACCTACAATGAGCAGTTCTTC. It codes for CASSYSGATYNEQFF.

This clone was counted between two and nine times. The chain links TRBV19 to TRBJ1-1, with D tentatively TRBD1 (6 bases). CDR3 size: 15 residues. V was clipped by 5 bases and J by 0 bases, with 13 bases between them. Germline-derived CDR1 and CDR2 are LNHDA and SQIVND (reference sequence). This CDR3 reads CASSYDRSVNTEAFF. The CDR3 bases are TGTGCCAGTAGTTACGACAGGTCGGTGAACACTGAAGCTTTCTTT.

The chain recombines TRBV7-2 with TRBJ1-6; weak D call: TRBD1 (5 bases). The V gene lost 2 bases and the J gene lost 6 bases, with 17 bases spanning the gap. Per germline, CDR1 SGHTA and CDR2 FQGNSA. The CDR3 covers 17 residues. The CDR3: CASSLFMSGGSNSPLHF. The DNA of the CDR3 is TGTGCCAGCAGCTTATTCATGTCCGGGGGAAGTAATTCACCCCTCCACTTT.

This chain links TRBV5-1 with TRBJ1-2; D is undetermined. The germline CDR1 and CDR2 sequences are SGHRS and YFSETQ. The V end was cut by 5 bases, the J end by 1 base, with 15 bases between. CDR3 length: 15 residues. This chain's CDR3 is CASRGDPSFNYGYTF. CDR3 coding DNA: TGCGCCAGCAGGGGAGATCCCTCCTTTAACTATGGCTACACCTTC.

The chain combines TRBV18 with TRBJ2-3; D call uncertain. The germline CDR1 and CDR2 sequences are KGHSH and LQKENI. V lost 2 bases to trimming and J lost 0 bases, with 6 bases between them. The length of the CDR3 is 14 residues. CDR3 nucleotide sequence: TGTGCCAGCTCACCATTAATTAGCACAGATACGCAGTATTTT. Amino acid sequence: CASSPLISTDTQYF.

The chain links TRBV18 to TRBJ1-5; TRBD1 matches 8 bases. Trimming removed 3 bases from V and 3 bases from J; junction bases left unmatched: 7. This CDR3 contains 16 residues. The V gene's germline CDR1 is KGHSH and CDR2 LQKENI. Here the CDR3 reads CASSPGTGGTNQPQHF. The CDR3 coding sequence is TGTGCCAGCTCACCGGGGACAGGTGGAACCAATCAGCCCCAGCATTTT.

The chain recombines TRBV6-5 with TRBJ2-7, with D hard to call. Looked up from germline, CDR1 is MNHEY and CDR2 is SVGAGI. The CDR3 spans 12 residues. V was shortened by 8 bases and J by 1 base, with 9 bases between the two germline ends. Here the CDR3 DNA reads TGTGCCAGCGGCGGAAATTCCTACGAGCAGTACTTC. Encoded protein: CASGGNSYEQYF.

The chain carries TRBV6-5 and TRBJ1-2; no clear D gene. V lost 5 bases and J lost 7, with 8 bases in between. The length of the CDR3 is 11 residues. Germline values: CDR1 MNHEY, CDR2 SVGAGI. The CDR3 DNA reads TGTGCCAGCAGTGACGGAGGTGGCTACACCTTC. Encoded protein: CASSDGGGYTF.

This clone was observed a handful of times. The chain uses TRBV6-5 and TRBJ1-2; maybe TRBD1 (6 bases). This CDR3 has 13 residues. Trimming took off 4 bases at V and 4 bases at J, with 10 bases between the two ends. CDR1 is MNHEY and CDR2 is SVGAGI in the germline V gene. The CDR3: CASSSDRAYGYTF. The CDR3 DNA reads as TGTGCCAGCAGTTCGGACAGAGCCTATGGCTACACCTTC.

The CDR3, as DNA: TGTGCCAGCAGCTTGAGCCCAGGGTACGAGCAGTACTTC. Translation gives CASSLSPGYEQYF. The V and J genes are TRBV7-6 and TRBJ2-7; possible D gene TRBD1, 5 bases. CDR3 size: 13 residues. Trimming removed 3 bases at V and 4 bases at J, with 10 bases between. The germline CDR1 and CDR2 sequences are SGHVS and FNYEAQ.

The chain carries TRBV18 and TRBJ2-2; maybe TRBD1 (6 bases). The CDR3 consists of 14 residues. V dropped 6 bases and J dropped 1 base, with 9 bases sitting between them. CDR1 is KGHSH, CDR2 LQKENI, per germline. The CDR3 here is CASSPTGNTGELFF. Written as DNA, the CDR3 is TGTGCCAGCTCTCCGACAGGGAACACCGGGGAGCTGTTTTTT.

The gene calls are TRBV6-6 and TRBJ2-3, with TRBD2 as a possible D gene (6 bases). The V end lost 2 bases, the J end lost 1 base, and 13 bases lay between the germline ends. The CDR3 covers 16 residues. Germline CDR1 MNHNY, CDR2 SVGAGI (reference sequence). CDR3 sequence (DNA): TGTGCCAGCAGTTACGGCGGGGTAGCGGGCACAGATACGCAGTATTTT. It encodes CASSYGGVAGTDTQYF.

The V gene is TRBV6-5, the J gene TRBJ2-7, with a tentative D call TRBD1 (5 bases). The CDR3 loop spans 13 amino acids. V was trimmed by 0 bases and J by 3 bases, leaving 6 bases between them. Per germline, CDR1 MNHEY and CDR2 SVGAGI. The CDR3 DNA reads TGTGCCAGCAGTTACTCCCAGGGCTACGAGCAGTACTTC. It translates to CASSYSQGYEQYF.

CDR3 DNA: TGTGCCAGCAGCCCCGGGACAGCTTATGGCTACACCTTC. Its protein product is CASSPGTAYGYTF. The chain recombines TRBV7-3 with TRBJ1-2; 7 bases map to TRBD1. CDR3 length: 13 residues. J was trimmed by 5 bases and V by 5 bases; bases with no gene match: 5. The germline V gene encodes CDR1 SGHTA and CDR2 FQGTGA.

The J gene is TRBJ1-1, the V gene TRBV4-1, with D maybe TRBD1 (5 bases). CDR1 MGHRA and CDR2 YSYEKL come from the germline V gene. CDR3 length: 13 residues. V lost 3 bases and J lost 7, with 12 bases in between. Written as DNA, the CDR3 is TGCGCCAGCAGCCAGGGGGGACGTCGTGAAGCTTTCTTT. Residues: CASSQGGRREAFF.

This rearrangement joins TRBV11-1 to TRBJ1-1; D ambiguous. Looked up from germline, CDR1 is SGHAT and CDR2 is FQDESV (reference sequence). V lost 1 base and J lost 1, with 13 bases in between. The CDR3 has 16 amino acids. The CDR3 coding sequence is TGTGCCAGCAGCTTAGAGCGAGGGTCTACGAACACTGAAGCTTTCTTT. It translates to CASSLERGSTNTEAFF.

The chain recombines TRBV27 with TRBJ2-7, with D perhaps TRBD2 (5 bases). With 9 bases removed from V and 2 bases from J, the gap between germline ends came to 23 bases. Germline-derived CDR1 and CDR2 are MNHEY and SMNVEV (reference sequence). This CDR3 contains 16 residues. The CDR3 DNA follows: TGTGCCAGTTCAGGAAGGACGAGGGTCGAACCCTACGAGCAGTACTTC. As protein: CASSGRTRVEPYEQYF.

The V and J genes are TRBV9 and TRBJ1-3; weak D call: TRBD1 (5 bases). V lost 2 bases and J lost 4, with 13 bases in between. The CDR3 spans 15 residues. CDR1 SGDLS and CDR2 YYNGEE come from the germline V gene. The CDR3 sequence is CASSVSPRQGNTIYF. CDR3 in DNA: TGTGCCAGCAGCGTTTCACCTAGACAGGGAAACACCATATATTTT.

DNA for the CDR3: TGCGCCAGCAGCTTGCGACTAGACTACGAGCAGTACTTC. It codes for CASSLRLDYEQYF. The J gene is TRBJ2-7, the V gene TRBV5-1, with a tentative D call TRBD2 (6 bases). The V end lost 1 base, the J end lost 3 bases, and 8 bases lay between the germline ends. Germline V gene sequence: CDR1 SGHRS, CDR2 YFSETQ. CDR3 length equals 13 residues.

This clone was seen just once. The chain is built from TRBV7-9 and TRBJ2-3; 7 bases fit TRBD1. This CDR3 has 14 amino acids. The trim removed 3 bases at V and 1 base at J, leaving 1 base unmatched. Germline V gene sequence: CDR1 SEHNR, CDR2 FQNEAQ (reference sequence). The CDR3 is CASSFDRGTDTQYF. The CDR3 coding sequence is TGTGCCAGCAGCTTCGACAGGGGCACAGATACGCAGTATTTT.

The V call is TRBV27, the J call TRBJ2-3, with 8 bases fitting TRBD1. V lost 5 bases to trimming and J lost 3 bases; unmatched junction nucleotides: 7. This CDR3 has 15 residues. Germline CDR1 reads MNHEY; CDR2 reads SMNVEV (reference sequence). DNA of the CDR3: TGTGCCAGCAGTACGCACAGGGGGGATACAGATACGCAGTATTTT. Translating it yields CASSTHRGDTDTQYF.

CDR3 coding DNA: TGTGCCAGCAGCCAGACAGGGTACTATGGCTACACCTTC. It codes for CASSQTGYYGYTF. The chain recombines TRBV28 with TRBJ1-2, with TRBD1 matching 7 bases. V trimming: 6 bases; J trimming: 3 bases; junction bases outside the gene matches: 4. This CDR3 spans 13 amino acids. Looked up from germline, CDR1 is MDHEN and CDR2 is SYDVKM.

The V and J genes are TRBV15 and TRBJ2-1, with 8 bases lining up with TRBD2. The germline V gene encodes CDR1 LNHNV and CDR2 YYDKDF (reference sequence). CDR3 length equals 15 residues. V lost 0 bases, J lost 5 bases, and 3 bases stayed unmatched. Here the CDR3 reads CATSRELAVHNEQFF. CDR3 DNA sequence: TGTGCCACCAGCAGAGAACTAGCGGTGCACAATGAGCAGTTCTTC.

This clone appeared a single time. V usage is TRBV27 and J usage is TRBJ2-4, with D possibly being TRBD1 (6 bases). This CDR3 contains 15 residues. Germline-derived CDR1 and CDR2 are MNHEY and SMNVEV (reference sequence). V was shortened by 6 bases and J by 7 bases, with 19 bases between the two germline ends. CDR3 nucleotide sequence: TGTGCCAGCAGCCTCAACAGGGATGGGTTGAACATTCAGTACTTC. Translating gives CASSLNRDGLNIQYF.